This TCR beta chain was profiled in a study of cytomegalovirus exposure and HLA in healthy donors (dated by TCRdb to about 2017). Turning to the overall study: According to an earlier analysis of several hundred of the donors, some 180 million T cells yielded approximately 120 million unique TCR beta sequences and 250 to 350 Gb of sequence data. An early release that covered fewer than 800 HLA-typed donors contained around 300 gigabases of sequencing data and 70 million to 100 million unique TCR sequences. Among the roughly 430 genotyped donors, about 83% belonged to the genetic ancestry cluster associated with self-reported Caucasian donors. The aim of the study was to test whether cataloging public T cell receptors could identify signatures of past pathogen exposure. The study profiled the T cell repertoires of hundreds of subjects by immunosequencing and related them to cytomegalovirus serostatus. In addition to the first cohort of 666 subjects, a separate validation cohort of approximately 130 different subjects was used. To predict cytomegalovirus infection status, the study combined high-throughput TCR immunosequencing, statistical association of individual TCRs with disease status, and machine learning. To study patterns of TCR occurrence, a later analysis re-analyzed previously published TCR beta repertoires from around 700 donors and added high-resolution HLA genotyping. Rather than drawing on any new phenotypic data, the later analysis identified candidate immune exposures from TCR beta sequences and the way those sequences occurred across donors. An earlier analysis of several hundred of the donors applied high-throughput TCR beta sequencing to assess whether each TCR beta V gene segment acted as functional or pseudogenic. Donor age, sex, ethnicity and CMV serostatus were collected together with the repertoire data. A later genetic analysis took genome-wide SNP genotypes for about 65% of the 666 donors and used that subset as a discovery cohort. Every discovery cohort repertoire had been produced on one sequencing platform. Class I and class II HLA loci were covered by the typing at four-digit resolution. The number of typed donors differed by locus: about 629-640 for A, B, C, DRB1 and DQB1; roughly 510 for DQA1; some 610 for DPA1; and 400 to 480 for DPB1. Four to six DR-DQ haplotypes were handled as single units for association and clustering because linkage in the cohort was strong. On average, around 240,000 unique TCR beta nucleotide sequences were sequenced per donor among fewer than 500 genotyped donors of the cohort, with around 19% of those sequences being non-productive.

V is shortened by 0 bases, J by 5 bases, and the region joining them spans 11 bases. The CDR3 measures 14 amino acids from cysteine to phenylalanine. The DNA shown is the 42-base CDR3, in frame from base 1. The germline V gene sets CDR1 to SGHNT and CDR2 to YENEEA. Paper-wide results and their limitations: In a later analysis, several top co-occurrence clusters were reported to appear linked to parvovirus B19, influenza, CMV and Epstein-Barr virus. A later genetic analysis reported fewer N-insertions in productive TCRs among donors in an Asian-associated ancestry cluster than the roughly 690-donor mean. The study listed approximately 150 TCR beta chains as associated with cytomegalovirus. V-gene and J-gene trimming of TCR beta chains was associated with a missense DCLRE1C variant in a later genetic analysis, and the association was replicated in an independent cohort. Most TCR sequences were seen in very few donors, while some public TCRs were found in many individuals. HLA typing was unavailable for some donors at each locus, so association tests used only the typed subset. Some IMGT-functional V segments, including TRBV6-2 and TRBV6-3, could not be told apart with the 87-base-pair reads, so those segments were excluded. A few of the identified cytomegalovirus-associated TCR beta chains were confirmed in vitro to be specific for cytomegalovirus antigens. The earlier analysis of fewer than 750 of the donors excluded 15 to 20 rarely observed V segments, including chromosome 9 orphons, because counts were too low. Assigning TCR associations to individual alleles was difficult when HLA alleles, especially DR and DQ, strongly co-occurred. The classifier was reported to diagnose cytomegalovirus status with high specificity and sensitivity in both the original cohort and the validation cohort. Correlated functional status among segregating V segments might reflect linkage disequilibrium, but an unknown experimental factor could not be ruled out. A later analysis found that TCR association rates varied across HLA loci, with DRB1 alleles showing the most associated TCRs and HLA-C alleles the fewest. In an earlier analysis of some 500 of the donors, most TCR beta V segments appeared in productive rearrangements about 90% or about 30% of the time, broadly matching IMGT annotations. Most CMV-associated TCR beta chains appeared to be HLA-restricted in a later analysis, and the HLA associations seemed to be driven largely by CMV exposure. A cluster of highly shared sequence variants was judged likely to represent a technical artifact of the sequencing pipeline. In a later analysis, around 17,000 TCR beta sequences were associated with specific HLA alleles at a false discovery rate of 0.05. The cohort was sequenced for TCR beta chains only, and without alpha or paired-chain data the features that could be detected were limited. A further reported finding was that TCR beta sequences accurately predicted the HLA-A and HLA-B alleles for most subjects in the first cohort. For the cohort, immune exposure information was limited to CMV serostatus. The presence/absence analyses assumed that sequencing depth was roughly uniform across donors, and that assumption may not be true. According to the authors, the approach could potentially be generalized to other disease states and immunological phenotypes. Compared with equally common non-associated chains, HLA-associated TCR beta chains in a later analysis were more clonally expanded and had lower generation probabilities.

In total, 666 healthy bone marrow donors made up the cohort. At the time of sampling, every cohort member was nominally healthy, though immune exposures that went unrecorded were likely present. The donor was CMV seronegative and was included in the group of 352 seronegative cohort members. Each donor provided a peripheral blood sample, and peripheral blood mononuclear cells were used for TCR beta sequencing. Genomic DNA extraction from the blood cell samples was performed with the Qiagen DNeasy Blood Extraction Kit. This clone was seen a few times. Its antigen has not been determined. Nothing much larger sits one base from this clone, and base qualities are not available. Library preparation was by the immunoSEQ multiplex PCR assay. For the multiplex PCR, a mixture combining 60 forward primers for TCR Vbeta segments and 13 reverse primers for TCR Jbeta segments was used. A multiplex PCR assay on genomic DNA amplified the CDR3 region of rearranged TCR beta genes. The amplified TCR beta libraries were sequenced on the Illumina HiSeq System as 87-base-pair reads. In the source study's methods: In a later analysis, tens of millions of unique TCR beta chains were counted across the 650 to 700 repertoires, and approximately 9.9 million of these chains were shared by at least two donors. A nearest-neighbor algorithm error-corrected the raw reads and collapsed the reads into unique sequences, merging closely related sequences to remove PCR and sequencing errors. To assign V, D and J gene segments, CDR3 sequences were aligned to IMGT reference sequences. For a sequence to be retained, a match of at least six nucleotides was required to both a V gene segment and a J gene segment. A rearrangement counted as productive if the CDR3 had no stop codons and remained in frame with V and J, and every other rearrangement counted as non-productive. CDR3 was defined according to IMGT convention as the region running from the second conserved V-encoded cysteine to the conserved J-encoded phenylalanine. The earlier analysis of about 590 of the donors excluded sequences that lacked an unambiguous match to a single V gene segment. In an earlier analysis of some 590 of the donors, V segments were called functional above 56.7% productive rearrangements and were called segregating when the between-donor standard deviation exceeded 5%. A statistical classification framework was built for diagnosing cytomegalovirus status from the catalog of TCR beta chain sequences. V and J gene assignment, in a later analysis, came from comparing TCR nucleotide sequences with IMGT/GENE-DB human TR gene sequences. The TCRdist pipeline was used in a later analysis to assign CDR3 sequences and most-parsimonious VDJ recombination scenarios. In a later analysis, each TCR beta chain was defined by its CDR3 amino acid sequence together with its V-gene family, and reads without a unique V-gene family were excluded. In a later analysis, 550 to 650 highly shared, low-generation-probability nucleotide sequences were removed to address suspected cross-contamination and a sequencing artifact. In a later analysis, a clonal expansion index for each public chain was calculated from normalized within-repertoire ranks of inferred template counts. Generation probabilities in a later analysis came from a VDJ recombination model fitted to out-of-frame rearrangements, and those results were checked against IGoR. Hypergeometric tests were used in a later analysis to score TCR-TCR, TCR-HLA and TCR-CMV co-occurrence, with a repertoire-size bias correction applied to the TCR pairs. In a later analysis, false discovery rates were estimated by permuting HLA or CMV assignments 20 times. In a later analysis, co-occurring TCRs were grouped with DBSCAN, and TCRdist sequence similarity was added when clustering was performed within HLA-allele-positive subsets. Co-occurrence clustering excluded repertoires with fewer than 30,000 or more than 120,000 public chains, plus five with anomalous nucleotide sharing. The immuneACCESS repertoire file appears here via TCRdb, limited to in-frame rearrangements. These files lack a portion of the clones; in checked studies, under half of the deficit traces to unresolved V genes, and the cause of the others is not known. That table is the source of V, J and clone size, and D and trimming were worked out from the DNA. The sample table holds about 140,000 clones, of which approximately 91% were seen once. Around 0.5% of the sample is held by the ten biggest clonotypes.

The source of this sequence is a woman aged 40 to 50 in good health and CMV-seronegative. The rearrangement joined TRBV11-3 to TRBJ2-7; the D segment could be TRBD2, given 6 matching bases. The sequencing input was PBMCs. The CDR3 has the sequence CASSLDGSRDEQYF. The sequenced DNA: TGTGCCAGCAGCTTAGACGGGAGTCGCGACGAGCAGTACTTC.